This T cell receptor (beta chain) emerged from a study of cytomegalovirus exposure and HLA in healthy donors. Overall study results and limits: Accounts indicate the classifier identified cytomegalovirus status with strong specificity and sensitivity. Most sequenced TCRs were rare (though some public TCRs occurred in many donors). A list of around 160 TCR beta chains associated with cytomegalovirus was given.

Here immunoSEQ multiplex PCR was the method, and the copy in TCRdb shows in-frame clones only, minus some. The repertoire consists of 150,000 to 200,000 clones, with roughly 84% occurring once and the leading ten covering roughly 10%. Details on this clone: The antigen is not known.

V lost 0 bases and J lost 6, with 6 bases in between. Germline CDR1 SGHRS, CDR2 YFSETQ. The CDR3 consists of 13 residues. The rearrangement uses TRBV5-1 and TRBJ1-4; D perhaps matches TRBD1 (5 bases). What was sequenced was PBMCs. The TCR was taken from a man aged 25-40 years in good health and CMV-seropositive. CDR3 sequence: CASSLVGDEKLFF. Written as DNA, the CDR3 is TGCGCCAGCAGCTTGGTAGGGGATGAAAAACTGTTTTTT.